These T cell receptor beta chains were read from a single sample in a study of metastatic and nonmetastatic thyroid tumors. MiXCR re-clonotyped the PCR reads for TCRdb. The profile covers 6,800 or so clones, with around 3.3% appearing a single time and approximately 15% taken by the ten largest. Sequencing was carried out using tumor tissue. The source of these receptors is a female donor with papillary thyroid cancer or a benign thyroid nodule (not recorded which). Some clones in this sample may be carry-over from other donors' samples. Both conserved end residues are part of each CDR3. A D gene is named only where the DNA matches it firmly. Size tells how often a clone was seen, or its class if it is expanded.

TRBJ1-1	TRBV5-1	many	-	TGCGCCAGCAGCTCCATCGGACAGACCGAAGCTTTCTTT	CASSSIGQTEAFF
TRBJ1-2	TRBV5-6	medium-sized	-	TGTGCCAGCAGCTTTGGAAAAGACTATGGCTACACCTTC	CASSFGKDYGYTF
TRBJ1-5	TRBV27	medium-sized	-	TGTGCCAGCAGTCTTCTTAGGGGGTATCAGCCCCAGCATTTT	CASSLLRGYQPQHF
TRBJ2-3	TRBV20-1	many	-	TGCAGTGCTTTTACCCCCGCAGGGTCTAGACAAGATACGCAGTATTTT	CSAFTPAGSRQDTQYF
TRBJ2-3	TRBV6-4	medium-sized	-	TGTGCCAGCAGTGACGGCGGACTTCTCACAGATACGCAGTATTTT	CASSDGGLLTDTQYF
TRBJ2-7	TRBV5-6	many	-	TGTGCCAGCAGCTTTATCGGCGGGCATTCCTACGAGCAGTACTTC	CASSFIGGHSYEQYF
TRBJ1-4	TRBV18	few	-	TGTGCCAGCTCCCCACGCCCAGACCGGTGGGGAAAACTGTTTTTT	CASSPRPDRWGKLFF
TRBJ2-1	TRBV7-9	many	-	TGTGCCAGCACCCCCCGGGTCTCCTACAATGAGCAGTTCTTC	CASTPRVSYNEQFF
TRBJ1-1	TRBV5-6	many	-	TGTGCCAGCAGCTCCACAGGGAGACCTGAAGCTTTCTTT	CASSSTGRPEAFF
TRBJ1-6	TRBV19	medium-sized	-	TGTGCCAGTAGTGCACCCAGGGGCTACTATAATTCACCCCTCCACTTT	CASSAPRGYYNSPLHF